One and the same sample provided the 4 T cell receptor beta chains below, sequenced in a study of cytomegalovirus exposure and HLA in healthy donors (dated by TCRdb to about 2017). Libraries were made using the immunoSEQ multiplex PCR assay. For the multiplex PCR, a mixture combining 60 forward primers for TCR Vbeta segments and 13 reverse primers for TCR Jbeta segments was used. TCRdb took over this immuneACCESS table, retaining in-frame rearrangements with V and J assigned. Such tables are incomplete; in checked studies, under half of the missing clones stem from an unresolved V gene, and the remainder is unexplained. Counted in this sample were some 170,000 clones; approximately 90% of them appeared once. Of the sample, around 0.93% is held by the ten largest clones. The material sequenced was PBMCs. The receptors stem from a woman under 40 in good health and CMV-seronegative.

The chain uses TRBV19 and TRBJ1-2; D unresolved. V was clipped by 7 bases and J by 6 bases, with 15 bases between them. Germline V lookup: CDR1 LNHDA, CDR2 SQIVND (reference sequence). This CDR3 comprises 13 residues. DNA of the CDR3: TGTGCCAGTAAGGGCGGAGCGGCGGATGGCTACACCTTC. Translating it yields CASKGGAADGYTF.

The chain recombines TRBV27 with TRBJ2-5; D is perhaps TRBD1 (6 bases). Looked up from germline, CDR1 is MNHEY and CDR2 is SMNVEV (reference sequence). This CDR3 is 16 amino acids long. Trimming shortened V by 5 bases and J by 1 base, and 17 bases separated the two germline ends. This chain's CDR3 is CASSPEQGRPQETQYF. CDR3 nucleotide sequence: TGTGCCAGCAGTCCGGAACAGGGAAGGCCCCAAGAGACCCAGTACTTC.

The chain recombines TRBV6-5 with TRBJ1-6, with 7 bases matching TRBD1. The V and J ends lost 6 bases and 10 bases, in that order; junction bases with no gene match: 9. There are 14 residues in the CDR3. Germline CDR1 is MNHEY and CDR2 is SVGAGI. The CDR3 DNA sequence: TGTGCCAGCAGCCTAAAGACAGGGAGGTCACCCCTCCACTTT. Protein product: CASSLKTGRSPLHF.

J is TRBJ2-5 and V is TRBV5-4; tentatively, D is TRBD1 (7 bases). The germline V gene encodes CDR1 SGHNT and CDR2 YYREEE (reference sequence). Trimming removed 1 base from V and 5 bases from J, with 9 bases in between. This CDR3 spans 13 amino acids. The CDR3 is CASSLQGGETQYF. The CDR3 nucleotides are TGTGCCAGCAGCTTGCAGGGGGGTGAGACCCAGTACTTC.